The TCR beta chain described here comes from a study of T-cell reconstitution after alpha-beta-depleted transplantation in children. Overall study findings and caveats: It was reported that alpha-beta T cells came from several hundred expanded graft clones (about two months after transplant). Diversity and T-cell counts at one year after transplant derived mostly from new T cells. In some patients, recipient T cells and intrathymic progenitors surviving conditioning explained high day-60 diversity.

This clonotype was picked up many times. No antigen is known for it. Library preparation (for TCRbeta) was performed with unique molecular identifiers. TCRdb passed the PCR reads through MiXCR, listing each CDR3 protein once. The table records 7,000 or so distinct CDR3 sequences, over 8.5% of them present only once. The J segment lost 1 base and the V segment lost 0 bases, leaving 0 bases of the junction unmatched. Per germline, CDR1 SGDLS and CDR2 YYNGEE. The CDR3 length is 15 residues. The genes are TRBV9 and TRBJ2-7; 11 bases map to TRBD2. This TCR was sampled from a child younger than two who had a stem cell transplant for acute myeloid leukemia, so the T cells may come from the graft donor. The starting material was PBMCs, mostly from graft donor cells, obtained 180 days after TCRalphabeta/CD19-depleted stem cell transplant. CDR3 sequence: CASSVGTSGSYEQYF. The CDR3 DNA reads TGTGCCAGCAGCGTAGGGACTAGCGGGTCCTACGAGCAGTACTTC.